This TCR beta chain was observed in a study of cytomegalovirus exposure and HLA in healthy donors. Findings and limits, study-wide: Most CMV-associated TCR beta chains were later found to appear HLA-restricted.

PCR employed 60 Vbeta and 13 Jbeta primers. The protocol was immunoSEQ multiplex PCR, while the TCRdb copy is restricted to in-frame clones and leaves out a portion. Here the sample spans about 190,000 clones, approximately 82% being singletons. V was cut by 5 bases and J by 4 bases, with 9 bases left in between. Looked up from germline, CDR1 is DFQATT and CDR2 is SNEGSKA (reference sequence). This CDR3 comprises 11 residues. Remarks on this clone: Its antigen remains unidentified. The same CDR3 also results from other DNA sequences found in this sample.

The clonotype originates from a man in his forties or fifties in good health and CMV-seropositive. The chain is built from TRBV20-1 and TRBJ2-7; TRBD2 might be the D (5 bases). What was sequenced was PBMCs. CDR3 in DNA: TGCAGTGCTCGGTCGGGATACGAGCAGTACTTC. Translating it yields CSARSGYEQYF.